The 23 T cell receptor beta chains reported below all come from one sample, sequenced in a study of blood T cell repertoires in COVID-19. This table comes from immunoSEQ multiplex PCR, and its TCRdb copy is limited to in-frame clones, with some not included. The sample records 200,000 to 250,000 clones, around 86% being singletons. The sequenced sample consisted of peripheral blood. These receptors were collected from a woman of 80 years or more with COVID-19, enrolled during active disease.

The chain uses TRBV6-6 and TRBJ2-2; no reliable D call. V dropped 5 bases and J dropped 6 bases, with 13 bases sitting between them. Germline V lookup: CDR1 MNHNY, CDR2 SVGAGI (reference sequence). The CDR3 loop spans 14 amino acids. CDR3 loop: CASSTPTEAGELFF. The DNA of the CDR3 is TGTGCCAGCAGTACCCCGACTGAGGCCGGGGAGCTGTTTTTT.

In this sample, this clone turned up a few times. The CDR3 sequence: CATSEGARAELFF. The DNA for the CDR3 is TGTGCCACCAGTGAGGGGGCGCGGGCGGAACTGTTTTTT. J is TRBJ1-4 and V is TRBV24-1; the D gene is possibly TRBD1 (6 bases). Germline CDR1 KGHDR, CDR2 SFDVKD. V was clipped by 4 bases and J by 12 bases, with 14 bases between them. This CDR3 is 13 amino acids long.

The chain carries TRBV7-3 and TRBJ2-2; D possibly corresponds to TRBD1 (5 bases). Per the germline V gene, CDR1 is SGHTA and CDR2 is FQGTGA. The V end was cut by 6 bases, the J end by 6 bases, with 11 bases between. CDR3 size: 13 residues. CDR3 DNA: TGTGCCAGCAGTCTCAGGGTTGCCGGGGAGCTGTTTTTT. Amino acid sequence: CASSLRVAGELFF.

V and J are TRBV7-2 and TRBJ2-7, with TRBD1 matching 7 bases. This CDR3 contains 15 residues. V dropped 1 base and J dropped 9; count of bases not matched to a gene: 12. Germline V CDR1 and CDR2: SGHTA, FQGNSA. CDR3 in amino acids: CASSLGQGRLPVQYF. The CDR3 DNA reads TGTGCCAGCAGCTTAGGACAGGGCCGACTGCCGGTGCAGTACTTC.

This chain links TRBV28 with TRBJ1-5; 8 positions agree with TRBD1. This CDR3 region has 13 residues. V was pared by 4 bases and J by 9 bases, with 5 bases of the junction left unmatched. Per germline, CDR1 MDHEN and CDR2 SYDVKM. CDR3 DNA sequence: TGTGCCAGCAGTTCTGCAGGGGGCCGGCCCCAGCATTTT. As protein: CASSSAGGRPQHF.

The V call is TRBV30, the J call TRBJ2-7; 15 nucleotides line up with TRBD2. Germline CDR1 is GTSNPN and CDR2 is SVGIG (reference sequence). The CDR3 is made up of 16 amino acids. Trimming at V came to 6 bases and at J to 3 bases, leaving 9 bases not matched to a gene. CDR3 DNA sequence: TGTGCCTGCGGACTAGCGGGAGGGCTGCACCGCTACGAGCAGTACTTC. This codes for CACGLAGGLHRYEQYF.

The V call is TRBV19, the J call TRBJ1-4, with a weak D call TRBD1 (6 bases). There are 15 residues in the CDR3. V shed 5 bases and J shed 5 bases, with 15 bases lying between them. Germline V gives CDR1 LNHDA, CDR2 SQIVND (reference sequence). CDR3 region: CASSGRTASNEKLFF. DNA for the CDR3: TGTGCCAGTAGTGGGCGGACAGCTAGCAATGAAAAACTGTTTTTT.

The chain joins TRBV19 to TRBJ2-7, with D possibly being TRBD1 (6 bases). The CDR3 loop spans 15 amino acids. The ends were cut back, 5 bases at V and 4 bases at J, with 18 bases in the middle. Germline V CDR1 and CDR2: LNHDA, SQIVND (reference sequence). The CDR3 loop reads CASSVRGQTPYEQYF. CDR3 coding DNA: TGTGCCAGTAGTGTGAGAGGACAGACTCCTTACGAGCAGTACTTC.

The chain carries TRBV7-9 and TRBJ1-2, with 9 nucleotides matching TRBD1. The length of the CDR3 is 16 residues. Trimming cost V 1 base and J 8 bases; bases outside gene matches: 11. Per germline, CDR1 SEHNR and CDR2 FQNEAQ (reference sequence). In DNA form, the CDR3 reads TGTGCCAGCAGCTTAGGAGGGACAGGGTCGGCTCGCGGCTACACCTTC. This sequence encodes CASSLGGTGSARGYTF. Full variable domain (rest looked up from reference TRBV7-9 and TRBJ1-2): DTGVSQNPRHKITKRGQNVTFRCDPISEHNRLYWYRQTLGQGPEFLTYFQNEAQLEKSRLLSDRFSAERPKGSFSTLEIQRTEQGDSAMYLCASSLGGTGSARGYTFGSGTRLTVV.

This sequence joins TRBV19 and TRBJ2-3; D unclear. Trimming took off 7 bases at V and 0 bases at J, with 8 bases between the two ends. The CDR3 loop spans 13 amino acids. Germline CDR1 and CDR2: LNHDA and SQIVND (reference sequence). This chain's CDR3 is CASTRGSTDTQYF. The CDR3 DNA follows: TGTGCCAGTACCAGAGGCAGCACAGATACGCAGTATTTT.

CDR3 sequence: CALLAGAVNEQFF. The CDR3 DNA reads as TGTGCCTTATTAGCGGGGGCGGTGAATGAGCAGTTCTTC. This chain joins TRBV30 and TRBJ2-1, with 9 nucleotides matching TRBD2. V gave up 7 bases and J gave up 7 bases; unmatched junction bases: 8. Germline CDR1 GTSNPN, CDR2 SVGIG (reference sequence). The CDR3 has 13 residues. Based on the CDR3 plus reference TRBV30 and TRBJ2-1, the full variable domain is SQTIHQWPATLVQPVGSPLSLECTVEGTSNPNLYWYRQAAGRGLQLLFYSVGIGQISSEVPQNLSASRPQDRQFILSSKKLLLSDSGFYLCALLAGAVNEQFFGPGTRLTVL.

The chain has TRBV6-5 and TRBJ2-7; the D is unclear. From germline, CDR1 is MNHEY and CDR2 SVGAGI. The V end was cut by 4 bases, the J end by 2 bases, with 6 bases between. This CDR3 has 12 residues. CDR3 nucleotides: TGTGCCAGCAGTTTTTCGGCCTACGAGCAGTACTTC. This encodes CASSFSAYEQYF.

The genes are TRBV29-1 and TRBJ1-2, with a tentative D call TRBD1 (6 bases). This CDR3 is built from 11 residues. Trimming cost V 7 bases and J 3 bases, with 9 bases left between them. Germline assignment: CDR1 SQVTM and CDR2 ANQGSEA. The CDR3 DNA reads as TGCAGCGGCCGGACAGACTATGGCTACACCTTC. Translation gives CSGRTDYGYTF.

J is TRBJ1-2 and V is TRBV6-6; the match to TRBD1 covers 8 bases. Trimming removed 4 bases from V and 8 bases from J; junction bases left unmatched: 9. Germline CDR1 reads MNHNY; CDR2 reads SVGAGI (reference sequence). The CDR3 consists of 14 residues. This chain's CDR3 is CASSSVDRAIGYTF. The CDR3 DNA reads as TGTGCCAGCAGTTCCGTGGACAGGGCAATCGGCTACACCTTC.

CDR3 DNA: TGCGCCAGCGGAACAGGGGACTCTTATAATTCACCCCTCCACTTT. Its translation: CASGTGDSYNSPLHF. This rearrangement joins TRBV10-2 to TRBJ1-6, with 7 bases that match TRBD1. The V and J ends lost 8 bases and 4 bases, in that order; junction bases with no gene match: 8. CDR1 WSHSY and CDR2 SAAADI come from the germline V gene. The length of the CDR3 is 15 residues.

The genes are TRBV30 and TRBJ2-3; TRBD2 matches 7 bases. The germline V gene encodes CDR1 GTSNPN and CDR2 SVGIG (reference sequence). CDR3 size: 12 residues. J was trimmed by 5 bases and V by 2 bases; bases with no gene match: 1. Here the CDR3 reads CAWSPSGDTQYF. The CDR3 bases are TGTGCCTGGAGTCCTAGCGGAGATACGCAGTATTTT.

The genes are TRBV7-8 and TRBJ1-2, with D possibly matching TRBD1 (6 bases). V lost 3 bases and J lost 6, with 20 bases in between. The CDR3 consists of 16 residues. Germline CDR1 and CDR2: SGHVS and FQNEAQ. CDR3: CASSFSGDTKPNGYTF. The CDR3 region has the DNA TGTGCCAGCAGCTTCTCCGGGGACACGAAGCCGAATGGCTACACCTTC.

The chain carries TRBV6-5 and TRBJ1-2; maybe TRBD1 (5 bases). The V end lost 10 bases, the J end lost 6 bases, and 18 bases lay between the germline ends. The V gene's germline CDR1 is MNHEY and CDR2 SVGAGI. The CDR3 consists of 13 residues. The CDR3 nucleotides read TGTGCCACTAAGAGAAGGGGAAACAATGGCTACACCTTC. Its translation is CATKRRGNNGYTF.

This chain connects TRBV2 to TRBJ2-5; 8 bases agree with TRBD2. This CDR3 has 15 residues. Unmatched junction bases numbered 4, after V lost 4 bases and J lost 0 bases. Germline V gene lookup returns CDR1 SNHLY and CDR2 FYNNEI. The CDR3 loop reads CASSGRGAYQETQYF. In DNA form, the CDR3 reads TGTGCCAGCAGTGGGCGGGGGGCGTACCAAGAGACCCAGTACTTC.

V usage is TRBV25-1 and J usage is TRBJ1-2, with no clear D. This CDR3 has 12 residues. Germline V gene sequence: CDR1 MGHDK, CDR2 SYGVNS. Trimming took off 6 bases at V and 3 bases at J, with 8 bases between the two ends. CDR3 loop: CASRGRDYGYTF. CDR3 nucleotides: TGTGCCAGCAGGGGCCGCGACTATGGCTACACCTTC.

The gene calls are TRBV2 and TRBJ2-5; possible D gene TRBD1, 5 bases. V shed 2 bases and J shed 1 base, with 14 bases lying between them. Per the germline V gene, CDR1 is SNHLY and CDR2 is FYNNEI. This CDR3 has 16 residues. CDR3 protein: CASSEPHRQLQETQYF. Written as DNA, the CDR3 is TGTGCCAGCAGTGAACCTCATCGACAGCTCCAAGAGACCCAGTACTTC.

The V call is TRBV7-9, the J call TRBJ1-5; 11 nucleotides agree with TRBD1. After removal of 1 base from V and 3 bases from J, the junction contained 2 bases not matched to a gene. Germline V lookup: CDR1 SEHNR, CDR2 FQNEAQ (reference sequence). The CDR3 has 16 amino acids. As DNA, the CDR3 is TGTGCCAGCAGCTTAGGGACAGGGGGCCTCAATCAGCCCCAGCATTTT. Its translation is CASSLGTGGLNQPQHF.

This rearrangement joins TRBV11-3 to TRBJ2-5; 11 positions agree with TRBD2. In germline, CDR1 is SGHNT, CDR2 YENEEA. J lost 2 bases, V lost 5 bases, and 4 bases had no gene match. The CDR3 has 15 residues. The CDR3 nucleotides are TGTGCCAGCAGCATCGGGACTAGCGGACAAGAGACCCAGTACTTC. It codes for CASSIGTSGQETQYF. Full variable domain (outside the CDR3, taken from reference TRBV11-3 and TRBJ2-5): EAGVVQSPRYKIIEKKQPVAFWCNPISGHNTLYWYLQNLGQGPELLIRYENEEAVDDSQLPKDRFSAERLKGVDSTLKIQPAELGDSAVYLCASSIGTSGQETQYFGPGTRLLVL.